A single sample gave rise to the 22 T cell receptor beta chains below, sequenced in a study of OX40 agonist ivuxolimab in advanced cancers. Libraries came from the immunoSEQ multiplex PCR assay. In TCRdb, the immuneACCESS table is reduced to in-frame sequences with V and J assigned. These tables do not hold every clone; where another copy was compared, an unresolved V gene accounts for under half, and the others remain unexplained. Within this sample are 25,000 to 30,000 clones, with around four fifths of them counted one time only. 26% of the sample is taken by the ten largest. Here the sequenced sample was CD4+ or CD8+ T cells sorted from blood, taken in a trial of the OX40 agonist ivuxolimab. All receptors come from an adult with an advanced solid tumor such as melanoma, head and neck, liver or kidney cancer.

This clone came up once. This sequence joins TRBV7-2 and TRBJ1-2; D is possibly TRBD1 (6 bases). Germline CDR1 SGHTA, CDR2 FQGNSA. There are 14 residues in the CDR3. With 1 base removed from V and 4 bases from J, the gap between germline ends came to 10 bases. CDR3 residues: CASSLENRVYGYTF. The CDR3 DNA reads TGTGCCAGCAGCTTAGAGAACAGGGTCTATGGCTACACCTTC.

The rearrangement links TRBV6-5 to TRBJ1-1; TRBD1 is a possible D gene (5 bases). The V gene's germline CDR1 is MNHEY and CDR2 SVGAGI. The V end was cut by 6 bases, the J end by 5 bases, with 13 bases between. This CDR3 comprises 13 residues. The CDR3 is CASSLGARTEAFF. In nucleotides, the CDR3 is TGTGCCAGCAGCCTTGGGGCGAGAACTGAAGCTTTCTTT.

The V and J genes are TRBV5-6 and TRBJ2-7, with D perhaps TRBD1 or TRBD2 (7 bases each). There are 14 residues in the CDR3. The germline V and J ends were trimmed by 5 bases and 4 bases, with 16 bases remaining between them. The V gene's germline CDR1 is SGHDT and CDR2 YYEEEE. CDR3 sequence: CASRGGGQPYEQYF. DNA of the CDR3: TGTGCCAGCAGAGGCGGGGGACAGCCGTACGAGCAGTACTTC.

This clone was counted between two and nine times. V and J are TRBV19 and TRBJ1-1; TRBD1 aligns across 10 bases. V gave up 6 bases and J gave up 4 bases; unmatched junction bases: 2. The CDR3 has 13 residues. Looked up from germline, CDR1 is LNHDA and CDR2 is SQIVND (reference sequence). The CDR3 DNA follows: TGTGCCAGTAGGACAGGGGGCCCCACTGAAGCTTTCTTT. Its translation is CASRTGGPTEAFF.

V gene TRBV13 combines with J gene TRBJ2-6, with 13 positions matching TRBD2. Germline V gives CDR1 PRHDT, CDR2 FYEKMQ (reference sequence). Trimming removed 5 bases from V and 4 bases from J; junction bases left unmatched: 11. The CDR3 has 19 amino acids. This CDR3 reads CASSAPTSGGAKGANVLTF. DNA for the CDR3: TGTGCCAGCAGCGCCCCTACTAGCGGGGGGGCCAAAGGGGCCAACGTCCTGACTTTC. Based on the CDR3 plus reference TRBV13 and TRBJ2-6, the full variable domain is AAGVIQSPRHLIKEKRETATLKCYPIPRHDTVYWYQQGPGQDPQFLISFYEKMQSDKGSIPDRFSAQQFSDYHSELNMSSLELGDSALYFCASSAPTSGGAKGANVLTFGAGSRLTVL.

The chain has TRBV7-9 and TRBJ1-2; no clear D gene. There are 14 residues in the CDR3. Trimming took off 5 bases at V and 4 bases at J, with 14 bases between the two ends. Germline assignment: CDR1 SEHNR and CDR2 FQNEAQ (reference sequence). Here the CDR3 reads CASSPTTGVYGYTF. Here the CDR3 DNA reads TGTGCCAGCAGCCCCACGACGGGAGTCTATGGCTACACCTTC.

The rearrangement joins TRBV28 to TRBJ1-1; D gene uncertain. Trimming took 0 bases from V and 1 from J, leaving 6 bases between them. The CDR3 runs 14 residues. Looked up from germline, CDR1 is MDHEN and CDR2 is SYDVKM. The CDR3 bases are TGTGCCAGCAGTTTATGGCAGTGGAACACTGAAGCTTTCTTT. Its translation is CASSLWQWNTEAFF.

This chain links TRBV10-3 with TRBJ2-5; 9 nucleotides agree with TRBD1. Germline CDR1 is ENHRY and CDR2 is SYGVKD. There are 15 residues in the CDR3. V lost 0 bases and J lost 5; bases outside the gene matches: 4. The CDR3 region is CAISESGQGRETQYF. CDR3 DNA: TGTGCCATCAGTGAGTCAGGACAGGGGAGGGAGACCCAGTACTTC.

The chain joins TRBV9 to TRBJ2-7; D is uncertain. The assigned J gene may be wrong: the sequence end matches TRBJ2-5 better. Germline CDR1 and CDR2: SGDLS and YYNGEE. This CDR3 has 12 residues. CDR3 in amino acids: CASSVGEETQYF. CDR3 nucleotides: TGTGCCAGCAGCGTAGGAGAGGAGACCCAGTACTTC.

The CDR3 DNA sequence: TGTGCCAGCAGCTTAGGGCCTAGCTACGAGCAGTACTTC. Its protein product is CASSLGPSYEQYF. The V call is TRBV11-2, the J call TRBJ2-5; D unclear. The J call may be in error: the DNA end matches TRBJ2-7 better. This CDR3 is built from 13 residues. Germline assignment: CDR1 SGHAT and CDR2 FQNNGV.

This clone was seen a single time. The chain combines TRBV29-1 with TRBJ1-2, with D possibly TRBD1 on 5 matching bases. The CDR3 is made up of 13 amino acids. Germline V gene sequence: CDR1 SQVTM, CDR2 ANQGSEA. V was pared by 0 bases and J by 5 bases, with 10 bases between. CDR3 amino acids: CSVEDPGDYGYTF. CDR3 nucleotides: TGCAGCGTTGAAGATCCGGGGGATTATGGCTACACCTTC.

On this clone: One end of the junction varies from germline; a read error may be responsible. This chain connects TRBV28 to TRBJ1-5, with 8 bases lining up with TRBD1. This CDR3 spans 12 amino acids. Germline assignment: CDR1 MDHEN and CDR2 SYDVKM. In DNA, the CDR3 is TGTGCCAGCGGCTCCACAGGGGGACTTGCCCTTTTT. This gives the protein CASGSTGGLALF. Variable domain in full (rest from reference TRBV28 and TRBJ1-5): DVKVTQSSRYLVKRTGEKVFLECVQDMDHENMFWYRQDPGLGLRLIYFSYDVKMKEKGDIPEGYSVSREKKERFSLILESASTNQTSMYLCASGSTGGLALFGDGTRLSIL.

The chain links TRBV7-9 to TRBJ2-1, with D unclear. V shed 0 bases and J shed 8 bases, with 11 bases lying between them. The V gene's germline CDR1 is SEHNR and CDR2 FQNEAQ (reference sequence). The CDR3 is made up of 14 amino acids. Here the CDR3 DNA reads TGTGCCAGCAGCTTAGCTTATCTCGCGCATGAGCAGTTCTTC. Amino acids: CASSLAYLAHEQFF. The variable domain in full, with the rest retrieved from reference TRBV7-9 and TRBJ2-1, is DTGVSQNPRHKITKRGQNVTFRCDPISEHNRLYWYRQTLGQGPEFLTYFQNEAQLEKSRLLSDRFSAERPKGSFSTLEIQRTEQGDSAMYLCASSLAYLAHEQFFGPGTRLTVL.

This chain links TRBV6-4 with TRBJ2-3; D is possibly TRBD1 (5 bases). V was clipped by 2 bases and J by 4 bases, with 13 bases between them. This CDR3 spans 15 amino acids. CDR1 MRHNA and CDR2 SNTAGT come from the germline V gene. This CDR3 is CASSDRGSFSDTQYF. Written as DNA, the CDR3 is TGTGCCAGCAGTGACAGGGGAAGTTTTTCAGATACGCAGTATTTT.

The chain employs TRBV21-1 and TRBJ2-1; the tabulated D call, TRBD2, remains unverified against the DNA. TRBV21-1 is tagged as a pseudogene. The CDR3 is 14 residues long. The CDR3 loop is CASSKPWDYSEQFF. CDR3 DNA: TGTGCCAGCAGCAAACCCTGGGACTATTCTGAGCAGTTCTTC.

This chain joins TRBV6-1 and TRBJ1-5; D is unresolved. CDR3 length: 16 amino acids. Trimming left V 0 bases short and J 7 bases short, with 16 bases between. The germline gives CDR1 MNHNS, CDR2 SASEGT. CDR3 DNA sequence: TGTGCCAGCAGTGAAGCCTTTGGGCCATCCAACCAGCCCCAGCATTTT. Translation: CASSEAFGPSNQPQHF.

The chain is built from TRBV9 and TRBJ2-1; D is unclear. Deletions cut 0 bases from V and 0 bases from J, with 7 bases between. Germline-derived CDR1 and CDR2 are SGDLS and YYNGEE. The length of the CDR3 is 15 residues. For the CDR3, the DNA is TGTGCCAGCAGCGTAGACAGCAACTCCTACAATGAGCAGTTCTTC. This translates into CASSVDSNSYNEQFF.

The V call is TRBV6-6, the J call TRBJ2-5; perhaps TRBD1 as D (7 bases). Trimming shortened V by 6 bases and J by 5 bases, and 19 bases separated the two germline ends. The CDR3 is 15 residues long. Germline lookup yields CDR1 MNHNY and CDR2 SVGAGI (reference sequence). The CDR3: CASSRGGSGGETQYF. The CDR3 nucleotides read TGTGCCAGCAGCCGGGGAGGATCAGGGGGGGAGACCCAGTACTTC.

The genes are TRBV19 and TRBJ1-1; TRBD1 matches 7 bases. The J segment lost 0 bases and the V segment lost 6 bases, leaving 4 bases of the junction unmatched. The germline gives CDR1 LNHDA, CDR2 SQIVND (reference sequence). The CDR3 extends over 14 amino acids. The chain's CDR3 is CASSRGQMNTEAFF. CDR3 DNA: TGTGCCAGTAGCCGGGGACAGATGAACACTGAAGCTTTCTTT.

The gene calls are TRBV5-1 and TRBJ1-1, with 7 bases lining up with TRBD1. CDR1 and CDR2 (germline): SGHRS, YFSETQ. The CDR3 loop spans 15 amino acids. V trimming: 4 bases; J trimming: 5 bases; junction bases outside the gene matches: 11. In DNA, the CDR3 is TGCGCCAGCAGCCCTTGGACAGGACCCTCGACTGAAGCTTTCTTT. Translated: CASSPWTGPSTEAFF.

This clone was detected only a few times. V is TRBV27 and J is TRBJ2-3; no reliable D call. The CDR3 consists of 12 residues. The ends were cut back, 5 bases at V and 2 bases at J, with 5 bases in the middle. Per germline, CDR1 MNHEY and CDR2 SMNVEV (reference sequence). The CDR3 bases are TGTGCCAGCAGTCCCTCCACAGATACGCAGTATTTT. It yields the protein CASSPSTDTQYF.

V and J are TRBV7-9 and TRBJ1-2; no clear D gene. This CDR3 has 14 residues. CDR1 and CDR2 from the germline V gene are SEHNR and FQNEAQ (reference sequence). The V end lost 0 bases, the J end lost 8 bases, and 13 bases lay between the germline ends. This chain's CDR3 is CASSLAAAGYGYTF. CDR3 nucleotide sequence: TGTGCCAGCAGCTTAGCGGCGGCAGGATACGGCTACACCTTC.